One and the same sample provided the 27 T cell receptor beta chains below, sequenced in a study of glioma-infiltrating T cells after dendritic cell vaccination. TCRdb keeps only in-frame clones here, not all; method: immunoSEQ multiplex PCR. The sample lists about 38,000 clones, roughly 79% seen once, with 7.8% in the top ten. Sequenced material: blood, taken before dendritic cell vaccination. These receptors originate from a human donor with glioblastoma.

The genes are TRBV30 and TRBJ1-2, with TRBD1 as a possible D gene (6 bases). From germline, CDR1 is GTSNPN and CDR2 SVGIG (reference sequence). This CDR3 spans 14 amino acids. V lost 2 bases to trimming and J lost 3 bases, with 13 bases between them. The CDR3 coding sequence is TGTGCCTGGAGTCTGGCATCAGGGGACTATGGCTACACCTTC. Protein product: CAWSLASGDYGYTF.

The chain carries TRBV2 and TRBJ1-1; D is unresolved. V was cut by 4 bases and J by 3 bases, with 12 bases left in between. CDR1 is SNHLY, CDR2 FYNNEI, per germline. The CDR3 extends over 14 amino acids. The CDR3, as DNA: TGTGCCAGCAGTGGCTATCCCGAGGACACTGAAGCTTTCTTT. Translating it yields CASSGYPEDTEAFF.

The gene calls are TRBV10-3 and TRBJ2-3, with 10 bases aligning to TRBD2. Germline assignment: CDR1 ENHRY and CDR2 SYGVKD. V dropped 9 bases and J dropped 3; count of bases not matched to a gene: 9. This CDR3 is built from 15 residues. CDR3 DNA sequence: TGTGCCATGGACGAGCGGGGGGGCCTTACAGATACGCAGTATTTT. This sequence encodes CAMDERGGLTDTQYF.

This clone was seen just once. This rearrangement joins TRBV7-6 to TRBJ2-2; 8 bases fit TRBD2. V gave up 11 bases and J gave up 7 bases; unmatched junction bases: 12. Germline V CDR1 and CDR2: SGHVS, FNYEAQ. The CDR3 contains 14 residues. CDR3 loop: CARREARRCGELFF. CDR3 nucleotide sequence: TGTGCCCGGCGGGAGGCTAGGCGATGCGGGGAGCTGTTTTTT.

The sample holds one count of this clone. The V and J genes are TRBV18 and TRBJ1-4; D is uncertain. Looked up from germline, CDR1 is KGHSH and CDR2 is LQKENI. Trimming stripped 2 bases from V and 5 bases from J, with 15 bases between. This CDR3 has 16 amino acids. CDR3: CASSPGIQRLNEKLFF. DNA of the CDR3: TGTGCCAGCTCACCAGGGATCCAGCGGTTAAATGAAAAACTGTTTTTT.

The chain links TRBV19 to TRBJ2-5; TRBD2 might be the D (5 bases). The V end lost 6 bases, the J end lost 3 bases, and 17 bases lay between the germline ends. CDR3 size: 15 residues. Germline V gene sequence: CDR1 LNHDA, CDR2 SQIVND (reference sequence). The CDR3 coding sequence is TGTGCCAGTAGGCCTGCCGGGATTCAAAAAGAGACCCAGTACTTC. Translation gives CASRPAGIQKETQYF.

Only a few counts were recorded for this clone. This sequence joins TRBV11-2 and TRBJ2-2, with D maybe TRBD2 (6 bases). The CDR3 covers 15 residues. Germline V gene data show CDR1 as SGHAT and CDR2 as FQNNGV. Trimming left V 2 bases short and J 1 base short, with 8 bases between. CDR3 in DNA: TGTGCCAGCAGCTTAACCGGGAGGAACACCGGGGAGCTGTTTTTT. This gives the protein CASSLTGRNTGELFF.

This chain uses TRBV27 with TRBJ1-5; TRBD1 might be the D (5 bases). V gave up 5 bases and J gave up 0 bases, with 14 bases separating them. The CDR3 covers 16 residues. From germline, CDR1 is MNHEY and CDR2 SMNVEV (reference sequence). The CDR3 reads CASSPTARYSNQPQHF. CDR3 bases: TGTGCCAGCAGTCCGACAGCCCGTTATAGCAATCAGCCCCAGCATTTT.

The rearrangement links TRBV7-2 to TRBJ1-1; D call uncertain. The CDR3 loop spans 12 amino acids. V lost 3 bases and J 0 bases, leaving 2 bases between the germline ends. Germline CDR1 and CDR2: SGHTA and FQGNSA. The CDR3 DNA sequence: TGTGCCAGCAGCTTCATGAACACTGAAGCTTTCTTT. The encoded protein is CASSFMNTEAFF.

This clone was seen just once. This rearrangement joins TRBV5-1 to TRBJ2-3, with 14 bases identical to TRBD2. J was trimmed by 0 bases and V by 4 bases; bases with no gene match: 4. In germline, CDR1 is SGHRS, CDR2 YFSETQ. This CDR3 spans 17 amino acids. CDR3: CASSGGLAGASTDTQYF. CDR3 bases: TGCGCCAGCAGCGGGGGACTAGCGGGAGCTAGCACAGATACGCAGTATTTT.

The chain joins TRBV7-3 to TRBJ2-2; D may be TRBD2 (6 bases). The CDR3 consists of 12 residues. V dropped 5 bases and J dropped 13 bases, with 14 bases sitting between them. Germline V lookup: CDR1 SGHTA, CDR2 FQGTGA. CDR3 loop: CASSPAGGRLFF. As DNA, the CDR3 is TGTGCCAGCAGCCCCGCCGGGGGTAGGCTGTTTTTT.

The V gene is TRBV18, the J gene TRBJ2-6; TRBD1 matches 10 bases. V dropped 6 bases and J dropped 1; count of bases not matched to a gene: 9. Germline V gives CDR1 KGHSH, CDR2 LQKENI. The CDR3 has 18 amino acids. The CDR3 loop reads CASSAGDRGNSGANVLTF. In nucleotides, the CDR3 is TGTGCCAGCTCGGCGGGGGACAGGGGCAATTCTGGGGCCAACGTCCTGACTTTC.

With respect to this clone: An end of the junction does not agree with germline; a read error may underlie this. Distinct nucleotide sequences in the sample also encode this CDR3. The J gene is TRBJ1-6, the V gene TRBV7-2; 8 positions agree with TRBD1. The CDR3 covers 16 residues. CDR1 is SGHTA and CDR2 is FQGNSA in the germline V gene. CDR3 amino acids: CASSLSPGGNNSPLHF. The CDR3 DNA is TGTGCCAGCAGCTTGTCGCCAGGGGGCAATAATTCCCCCCTCCACTTT.

The gene calls are TRBV7-9 and TRBJ1-1; 7 bases are a match to TRBD1. The CDR3 sequence is 17 residues long. V gave up 0 bases and J gave up 6 bases; unmatched junction bases: 13. Germline V gene lookup returns CDR1 SEHNR and CDR2 FQNEAQ (reference sequence). CDR3: CASSLAYHDRANAEAFF. The CDR3 DNA sequence: TGTGCCAGCAGCTTAGCGTATCACGACAGGGCCAACGCTGAAGCTTTCTTT.

The chain carries TRBV29-1 and TRBJ1-1; TRBD1 matches at 8 bases. This CDR3 contains 14 residues. Germline lookup yields CDR1 SQVTM and CDR2 ANQGSEA. J gave up 5 bases and V 6 bases, and 11 bases lay outside the gene matches. CDR3 DNA sequence: TGCAGCGTCAGGGGGCAAAAGGTGGGGACTGAAGCTTTCTTT. Its translation: CSVRGQKVGTEAFF.

The rearrangement joins TRBV4-2 to TRBJ2-5; weak D call: TRBD1 (5 bases). Germline V gene lookup returns CDR1 LGHNA and CDR2 YNFKEQ. This CDR3 is 15 amino acids long. Deletions cut 1 base from V and 1 base from J, with 10 bases between. CDR3 coding DNA: TGTGCCAGCAGCCAAGTGGGGCAGACCCAAGAGACCCAGTACTTC. Its protein is CASSQVGQTQETQYF.

The chain carries TRBV6-1 and TRBJ2-7; TRBD1 matches 8 bases. Unmatched junction bases numbered 7, after V lost 5 bases and J lost 4 bases. The germline CDR1 and CDR2 sequences are MNHNS and SASEGT. CDR3 size: 14 residues. The CDR3 region has the DNA TGTGCCAGCAGTCCTGACAGGGGAGATTACGAGCAGTACTTC. It codes for CASSPDRGDYEQYF.

The table lists this clone with a few counts. The rearrangement links TRBV7-2 to TRBJ2-1; possible D gene TRBD2, 7 bases. The CDR3 is 16 residues long. Germline lookup yields CDR1 SGHTA and CDR2 FQGNSA. Trimming removed 5 bases at V and 4 bases at J, with 18 bases between. CDR3 residues: CASSPRGGERYNEQFF. CDR3 nucleotide sequence: TGTGCCAGCAGCCCCCGAGGGGGGGAGCGGTACAATGAGCAGTTCTTC. Full variable domain (rest looked up from reference TRBV7-2 and TRBJ2-1): GAGVSQSPSNKVTEKGKDVELRCDPISGHTALYWYRQSLGQGLEFLIYFQGNSAPDKSGLPSDRFSAERTGGSVSTLTIQRTQQEDSAVYLCASSPRGGERYNEQFFGPGTRLTVL.

This clone was found a few times. The J gene is TRBJ2-7, the V gene TRBV6-5; 7 bases line up with TRBD2. This CDR3 has 14 amino acids. Germline V CDR1 and CDR2: MNHEY, SVGAGI. Trimming cost V 7 bases and J 0 bases; bases outside gene matches: 6. The DNA of the CDR3 is TGTGCCAGCAATCCGGGACTAAACTCCTACGAGCAGTACTTC. It codes for CASNPGLNSYEQYF.

The chain combines TRBV9 with TRBJ2-2, with TRBD1 matching over 7 bases. The germline CDR1 and CDR2 sequences are SGDLS and YYNGEE. CDR3 size: 16 residues. V trimming: 0 bases; J trimming: 0 bases; junction bases outside the gene matches: 2. The CDR3 DNA reads TGTGCCAGCAGCGTAGGGGGACAGCCGAACACCGGGGAGCTGTTTTTT. Translating gives CASSVGGQPNTGELFF.

This chain joins TRBV5-1 and TRBJ1-1; tentatively, D is TRBD1 (5 bases). The germline V and J ends were trimmed by 2 bases and 1 base, with 6 bases remaining between them. The CDR3 totals 13 residues. The V gene's germline CDR1 is SGHRS and CDR2 YFSETQ. The CDR3 here is CASSFDRNTEAFF. In nucleotides, the CDR3 is TGCGCCAGCAGCTTTGACAGGAACACTGAAGCTTTCTTT.

The chain joins TRBV12-5 to TRBJ2-2; the match to TRBD1 covers 7 bases. Germline CDR1 is LGHNT and CDR2 is FRNRAP. The CDR3 is 19 amino acids. Trimming removed 0 bases from V and 1 base from J; junction bases left unmatched: 11. CDR3 residues: CASGLVHSSGTENTGELFF. The CDR3 coding sequence is TGTGCTAGTGGTTTGGTACATTCTTCCGGGACAGAGAACACCGGGGAGCTGTTTTTT.

V usage is TRBV6-1 and J usage is TRBJ1-2; no reliable D call. CDR3 size: 14 residues. Trimming left V 5 bases short and J 5 bases short, with 15 bases between. The germline CDR1 and CDR2 sequences are MNHNS and SASEGT. The CDR3 is CASSRDMSGYGYTF. Written as DNA, the CDR3 is TGTGCCAGCAGTCGAGACATGTCGGGATATGGCTACACCTTC.

This clone was observed once. The chain combines TRBV4-1 with TRBJ2-2; 9 bases agree with TRBD1. The CDR3 is made up of 20 amino acids. V lost 0 bases and J lost 0; bases outside the gene matches: 11. Germline V gives CDR1 MGHRA, CDR2 YSYEKL. The CDR3 nucleotides are TGCGCCAGCAGCCAAGAACGCTTACTCCGGGACAGGGCGAACACCGGGGAGCTGTTTTTT. This translates into CASSQERLLRDRANTGELFF.

The rearrangement joins TRBV30 to TRBJ2-5; D unclear. Germline-derived CDR1 and CDR2 are GTSNPN and SVGIG (reference sequence). Trimming removed 0 bases from V and 4 bases from J, with 12 bases in between. This CDR3 has 14 amino acids. The CDR3 here is CAWSVRLDSETQYF. In DNA, the CDR3 is TGTGCCTGGAGTGTACGATTAGACTCAGAGACCCAGTACTTC. The full variable domain, with the rest looked up from reference TRBV30 and TRBJ2-5, is SQTIHQWPATLVQPVGSPLSLECTVEGTSNPNLYWYRQAAGRGLQLLFYSVGIGQISSEVPQNLSASRPQDRQFILSSKKLLLSDSGFYLCAWSVRLDSETQYFGPGTRLLVL.

The rearrangement links TRBV9 to TRBJ1-5; a weak D match, TRBD1 (6 bases). The CDR3 contains 13 residues. V lost 4 bases to trimming and J lost 3 bases, with 8 bases between them. Germline CDR1 reads SGDLS; CDR2 reads YYNGEE. The CDR3 sequence: CASSPGHNQPQHF. DNA of the CDR3: TGTGCCAGCAGCCCGGGACACAATCAGCCCCAGCATTTT. The variable domain in full, completed from reference TRBV9 and TRBJ1-5, reads DSGVTQTPKHLITATGQRVTLRCSPRSGDLSVYWYQQSLDQGLQFLIQYYNGEERAKGNILERFSAQQFPDLHSELNLSSLELGDSALYFCASSPGHNQPQHFGDGTRLSIL.

V gene TRBV10-3 combines with J gene TRBJ2-7, with no clear D. V lost 7 bases, J lost 0 bases, and 16 bases lay in between. Germline V gives CDR1 ENHRY, CDR2 SYGVKD. This CDR3 contains 15 residues. CDR3 coding DNA: TGTGCCATCAAGATAACCAGAAATGCCTCCTACGAGCAGTACTTC. Translation gives CAIKITRNASYEQYF.